Listed below are T cell receptor beta chains from one sample, sequenced in a study of OX40 agonist ivuxolimab in advanced cancers. Assay: immunoSEQ multiplex PCR; the TCRdb copy retains only in-frame clones and omits some. The sample shows roughly 58,000 clones, 80% to 85% of them seen only once. This specimen was CD4+ or CD8+ T cells sorted from blood, taken in a trial of the OX40 agonist ivuxolimab. The origin of the receptors is an adult with an advanced solid tumor such as melanoma, head and neck, liver or kidney cancer. CDR3s include the opening cysteine and the closing phenylalanine or tryptophan. Each record gives: D gene, clone size, J gene, V gene, CDR3 protein, CDR3 DNA. D genes are given only for firm matches. Clone size is not always given. Where it is, it says once, few, many or a class for expanded clones.

D: -
size: -
J: TRBJ2-1
V: TRBV6-5
CDR3: CASSSPGPLYNEQFF
DNA: TGTGCCAGCAGCTCCCCCGGGCCACTTTACAATGAGCAGTTCTTC

D: -
size: -
J: TRBJ2-3
V: TRBV2
CDR3: CASSGQDGATQYF
DNA: TGTGCCAGCAGTGGTCAGGACGGGGCCACGCAGTATTTT

D: TRBD1
size: -
J: TRBJ2-1
V: TRBV7-2
CDR3: CASRNRGQQFF
DNA: TGTGCCAGCAGGAACAGGGGGCAGCAGTTCTTC

D: -
size: -
J: TRBJ2-5
V: TRBV6-1
CDR3: CASSARRGPGETQYF
DNA: TGTGCCAGCAGTGCCCGCAGGGGCCCAGGGGAGACCCAGTACTTC

D: TRBD2
size: -
J: TRBJ2-2
V: TRBV15
CDR3: CATSRDSLAGGGEGELFF
DNA: TGTGCCACCAGCAGAGATAGCCTCGCGGGAGGCGGTGAGGGGGAGCTGTTTTTT

D: TRBD1
size: once
J: TRBJ1-1
V: TRBV9
CDR3: CASSVDRATEAFF
DNA: TGTGCCAGCAGCGTCGACAGGGCCACTGAAGCTTTCTTT

D: -
size: -
J: TRBJ1-1
V: TRBV5-6
CDR3: CASSSLRVTSGTEAFF
DNA: TGTGCCAGCAGCTCCCTCAGGGTAACTTCGGGCACTGAAGCTTTCTTT

D: -
size: -
J: TRBJ1-5
V: TRBV5-4
CDR3: CASSQAGQPQHF
DNA: TGTGCCAGCAGCCAAGCAGGTCAGCCCCAGCATTTT

D: TRBD1
size: once
J: TRBJ1-2
V: TRBV6-5
CDR3: CASSRRTGQGYTF
DNA: TGTGCCAGCAGCCGACGGACAGGGCAAGGCTACACCTTC

D: -
size: -
J: TRBJ1-5
V: TRBV9
CDR3: CASGQGYQPQHF
DNA: TGTGCCAGCGGCCAAGGTTATCAGCCCCAGCATTTT

D: -
size: -
J: TRBJ1-1
V: TRBV7-8
CDR3: CASSTRASRAEAFF
DNA: TGTGCCAGCAGCACCAGGGCCTCAAGGGCGGAAGCTTTCTTT

D: -
size: few
J: TRBJ2-5
V: TRBV29-1
CDR3: CSVVGVQTQYF
DNA: TGCAGCGTTGTGGGGGTGCAGACCCAGTACTTC

D: TRBD1
size: few
J: TRBJ2-7
V: TRBV5-6
CDR3: CASSSALGTGTYEQYF
DNA: TGTGCCAGCAGCTCCGCGCTGGGGACAGGGACCTACGAGCAGTACTTC

D: -
size: -
J: TRBJ1-2
V: TRBV7-3
CDR3: CASSQALGYGYTF
DNA: TGTGCCAGCAGCCAAGCACTGGGATATGGCTACACCTTC

D: -
size: -
J: TRBJ2-2
V: TRBV5-4
CDR3: CASSPTAPGLGGELFF
DNA: TGTGCCAGCAGCCCTACTGCCCCGGGACTCGGCGGGGAGCTGTTTTTT

D: -
size: -
J: TRBJ2-7
V: TRBV6-6
CDR3: CASSYSYRGHFYEQYF
DNA: TGTGCCAGCAGTTACTCCTACCGTGGACATTTCTACGAGCAGTACTTC

D: -
size: -
J: TRBJ2-2
V: TRBV7-6
CDR3: CASSLGGTGELFF
DNA: TGTGCCAGCAGCTTAGGTGGCACCGGGGAGCTGTTTTTT

D: -
size: once
J: TRBJ2-3
V: TRBV10-3
CDR3: CAIRDGADSDTQYF
DNA: TGTGCCATCAGGGATGGCGCAGATTCAGATACGCAGTATTTT

D: -
size: -
J: TRBJ1-1
V: TRBV6-5
CDR3: CAIGGNGNTEAFF
DNA: TGTGCCATCGGAGGGAACGGGAACACTGAAGCTTTCTTT

D: TRBD1
size: -
J: TRBJ1-5
V: TRBV19
CDR3: CASSPLQGAHQPQHF
DNA: TGTGCCAGTAGTCCACTTCAGGGGGCGCATCAGCCCCAGCATTTT

D: TRBD1
size: -
J: TRBJ2-1
V: TRBV25-1
CDR3: CASSELTGNEQFF
DNA: TGTGCCAGCAGTGAGCTGACAGGGAATGAGCAGTTCTTC

D: -
size: -
J: TRBJ1-2
V: TRBV27
CDR3: CASSLRNSYGYTF
DNA: TGTGCCAGCAGTTTGAGGAACTCCTATGGCTACACCTTC

D: -
size: few
J: TRBJ1-5
V: TRBV4-1
CDR3: CASSQDGGIGNQPQHF
DNA: TGCGCCAGCAGCCAAGACGGGGGAATTGGCAATCAGCCCCAGCATTTT

D: TRBD2
size: -
J: TRBJ2-3
V: TRBV19
CDR3: CASSFPSGRAVRTDTQYF
DNA: TGTGCCAGTAGTTTCCCTAGCGGGAGGGCTGTTCGCACAGATACGCAGTATTTT

D: -
size: -
J: TRBJ2-1
V: TRBV7-2
CDR3: CASSLVSGTEQFF
DNA: TGTGCCAGCAGCTTGGTTTCTGGGACTGAGCAGTTCTTC

D: -
size: -
J: TRBJ2-1
V: TRBV7-9
CDR3: CASSPQGYEQFF
DNA: TGTGCCAGCAGCCCACAGGGTTATGAGCAGTTCTTC

D: -
size: once
J: TRBJ1-3
V: TRBV18
CDR3: CASSPGNTIYF
DNA: TGTGCCAGCTCACCTGGAAACACCATATATTTT

D: -
size: -
J: TRBJ1-1
V: TRBV6-1
CDR3: CASSEGGQAEAFF
DNA: TGTGCCAGCAGTGAGGGGGGGCAGGCTGAAGCTTTCTTT

D: TRBD1
size: -
J: TRBJ2-1
V: TRBV25-1
CDR3: CASSGGTGPYNEQFF
DNA: TGTGCCAGCAGTGGCGGGACAGGGCCCTACAATGAGCAGTTCTTC

D: TRBD1
size: few
J: TRBJ2-5
V: TRBV2
CDR3: CASRRDRQETQYF
DNA: TGTGCCAGCAGGCGGGACAGGCAAGAGACCCAGTACTTC

D: -
size: -
J: TRBJ2-3
V: TRBV30
CDR3: CAWSVVRASTDTQYF
DNA: TGTGCCTGGAGTGTGGTTAGGGCTAGCACAGATACGCAGTATTTT

D: -
size: -
J: TRBJ2-6
V: TRBV2
CDR3: CASYAGANVLTF
DNA: TGTGCCAGCTACGCTGGGGCCAACGTCCTGACTTTC

D: -
size: -
J: TRBJ1-6
V: TRBV2
CDR3: CASRVMSSPLHF
DNA: TGTGCCAGCAGGGTGATGAGTTCACCCCTCCACTTT